The sequence of this T cell receptor beta chain was determined in a study of cytomegalovirus exposure and HLA in healthy donors. Study summary: Falling in the Caucasian-associated ancestry cluster were 80% to 90% of under 500 genotyped donors.

The CDR3 contains 16 residues. Germline V gene sequence: CDR1 SGHRS, CDR2 YFSETQ. V lost 4 bases and J lost 7; bases outside the gene matches: 11. The study's findings and limits: Later analysis placed DRB1 highest and HLA-C lowest in TCR association rates, which differed by HLA locus. Some V segments, including TRBV6-2 and TRBV6-3, were excluded as indistinguishable.

The PCR used 60 Vbeta and 13 Jbeta primers. Sequencing was performed with immunoSEQ multiplex PCR; in TCRdb, only in-frame clones are kept and a portion is missing. In the table there are about 140,000 clones, 80% of which are singletons. Comments on this clone: The target antigen is unknown.

The receptor was isolated from a female donor in good health and CMV-seronegative. J is TRBJ2-4 and V is TRBV5-1; 10 nucleotides align to TRBD2. Sequenced: PBMCs. The CDR3 spells CASSPMLAGGANIQYF. The CDR3 DNA reads as TGCGCCAGCAGCCCCATGTTAGCGGGAGGAGCTAACATTCAGTACTTC.